This T cell receptor beta chain was recovered during a study of T-cell reconstitution after alpha-beta-depleted transplantation in children. Losses at the gene ends were 5 bases for V and 5 bases for J; bases not matched to a gene: 14. CDR3 length: 18 amino acids. Germline V CDR1 and CDR2: SGHAT, FQNNGV. The TCRbeta library incorporated unique molecular identifiers. MiXCR, applied by TCRdb to the PCR reads, yields one record per CDR3 protein. The sample includes roughly 590,000 distinct CDR3 sequences, roughly 17% of them seen just once. The starting material was PBMCs from the stem cell graft donor, obtained from the stem cell graft. The chain uses TRBV11-2 and TRBJ2-5; the match to TRBD2 covers 13 bases. The TCR comes from a human donor who donated a stem cell graft to a child with acute myeloid leukemia. This CDR3 is CASSRRVTSGGARETQYF. The CDR3 DNA reads TGTGCCAGCAGCCGACGAGTTACTAGCGGGGGGGCCAGGGAGACCCAGTACTTC.